Below are 21 T cell receptor beta chains sequenced from a single sample in a study of CD8+ T cells in alopecia areata. The sequencing template was cDNA reverse transcribed from extracted RNA. Measured with immunoSEQ multiplex PCR; TCRdb has only the in-frame clones, and not every one. The table has about 180,000 clones, roughly 63% seen once; the top ten hold under 2%. The specimen was CD4+ T cells sorted from blood, collected at week 0. The receptor source for this set is a human donor with alopecia areata.

In its sample, this clone was seen a few times. The V gene is TRBV7-2, the J gene TRBJ2-5; the D gene is possibly TRBD1 (8 bases). The length of the CDR3 is 14 residues. Trimming took 5 bases from V and 5 from J, leaving 15 bases between them. Germline V gene data show CDR1 as SGHTA and CDR2 as FQGNSA. The CDR3 nucleotides read TGTGCCAGCAGCCAACAGGGGGGGAGGGAGACCCAGTACTTC. It specifies CASSQQGGRETQYF.

This chain uses TRBV2 with TRBJ2-3; tentative D call: TRBD2 (5 bases). The germline V gene has CDR1 SNHLY and CDR2 FYNNEI. V lost 4 bases and J 2 bases, leaving 13 bases between the germline ends. The CDR3 covers 15 residues. The DNA of the CDR3 is TGTGCCAGCAGTGTGGGAGCCGACTACACAGATACGCAGTATTTT. It encodes CASSVGADYTDTQYF.

The CDR3 protein is CAWSGGSTDTQYF. Written as DNA, the CDR3 is TGTGCCTGGAGTGGGGGAAGCACAGATACGCAGTATTTT. The gene calls are TRBV30 and TRBJ2-3; D unresolved. This CDR3 has 13 residues. V gave up 1 base and J gave up 0 bases, with 5 bases separating them. From germline, CDR1 is GTSNPN and CDR2 SVGIG (reference sequence). Filled out from reference TRBV30 and TRBJ2-3, the complete variable domain reads SQTIHQWPATLVQPVGSPLSLECTVEGTSNPNLYWYRQAAGRGLQLLFYSVGIGQISSEVPQNLSASRPQDRQFILSSKKLLLSDSGFYLCAWSGGSTDTQYFGPGTRLTVL.

The table lists this clone with a few counts. The chain is built from TRBV6-6 and TRBJ1-5; D is unclear. Per the germline V gene, CDR1 is MNHNY and CDR2 is SVGAGI (reference sequence). The CDR3 loop spans 12 amino acids. V lost 10 bases and J lost 6, with 13 bases in between. This chain's CDR3 is CATFGGSQPQHF. For the CDR3, the DNA is TGTGCCACCTTCGGAGGTTCTCAGCCCCAGCATTTT.

This rearrangement joins TRBV5-1 to TRBJ2-1; tentative D call: TRBD1 (6 bases). V shed 2 bases and J shed 8 bases, with 11 bases lying between them. Germline lookup yields CDR1 SGHRS and CDR2 YFSETQ. This CDR3 has 13 residues. The CDR3 coding sequence is TGCGCCAGCAGCTTCACTCAGGGGCATGAGCAGTTCTTC. It is translated as CASSFTQGHEQFF.

J is TRBJ2-1 and V is TRBV10-3, with D uncertain. Germline loops: CDR1 ENHRY, CDR2 SYGVKD. The ends were cut back, 0 bases at V and 3 bases at J, with 6 bases in the middle. The length of the CDR3 is 14 residues. This CDR3 reads CAISESASYNEQFF. The DNA of the CDR3 is TGTGCCATCAGTGAGTCGGCTAGCTACAATGAGCAGTTCTTC.

V is TRBV7-2 and J is TRBJ2-2; 8 bases are shared with TRBD1. With V trimmed by 3 bases and J by 1 base, 1 base remained unmatched. The CDR3 is 15 amino acids. Germline CDR1 and CDR2: SGHTA and FQGNSA. CDR3 protein: CASSFGTGNTGELFF. CDR3 nucleotides: TGTGCCAGCAGCTTCGGGACAGGGAACACCGGGGAGCTGTTTTTT.

V and J are TRBV20-1 and TRBJ2-7; 7 positions agree with TRBD1. Germline values: CDR1 DFQATT, CDR2 SNEGSKA (reference sequence). The V and J ends lost 4 bases and 4 bases, in that order; junction bases with no gene match: 1. The CDR3 is 11 residues long. The CDR3 DNA is TGCAGTGCTAAGGACAGGTACGAGCAGTACTTC. It codes for CSAKDRYEQYF.

CDR3 loop: CAWILETFYTF. The CDR3 DNA is TGTGCCTGGATTTTAGAAACTTTCTACACCTTC. V and J are TRBV30 and TRBJ1-2; D is ambiguous. V lost 4 bases and J 10 bases, leaving 13 bases between the germline ends. There are 11 residues in the CDR3. Germline loops: CDR1 GTSNPN, CDR2 SVGIG (reference sequence).

The CDR3 reads CSVGDGYNEQFF. For the CDR3, the DNA is TGCAGCGTGGGGGATGGCTACAATGAGCAGTTCTTC. The V gene is TRBV29-1, the J gene TRBJ2-1; possibly TRBD1 or TRBD2 for D (5 bases each). V lost 6 bases to trimming and J lost 3 bases, with 9 bases between them. The CDR3 length is 12 residues. CDR1 and CDR2 from the germline V gene are SQVTM and ANQGSEA.

This chain connects TRBV10-3 to TRBJ2-3, with a possible D match to TRBD2 (5 bases). Germline CDR1 ENHRY, CDR2 SYGVKD. V was shortened by 8 bases and J by 4 bases, with 13 bases between the two germline ends. This CDR3 is built from 13 residues. CDR3 coding DNA: TGTGCCATCGGACTGAGGGAACCAGATACGCAGTATTTT. This sequence encodes CAIGLREPDTQYF.

The V call is TRBV9, the J call TRBJ2-3, with a weak D call TRBD2 (6 bases). This CDR3 spans 16 amino acids. Trimming took off 3 bases at V and 3 bases at J, with 17 bases between the two ends. Germline CDR1 is SGDLS and CDR2 is YYNGEE. The CDR3 DNA follows: TGTGCCAGCAGCGCAAACGCTGCGGGGAGTACAGATACGCAGTATTTT. It codes for CASSANAAGSTDTQYF.

V and J are TRBV29-1 and TRBJ2-7; D call uncertain. V was cut by 4 bases and J by 5 bases, with 6 bases left in between. This CDR3 region has 10 residues. The germline V gene has CDR1 SQVTM and CDR2 ANQGSEA. The CDR3 nucleotides read TGCAGCGTTGGTACGGACGAGCAGTACTTC. Encoded protein: CSVGTDEQYF.

The gene calls are TRBV29-1 and TRBJ1-2; D gene unclear. Trimming cost V 0 bases and J 4 bases, with 9 bases left between them. This CDR3 comprises 13 residues. Per the germline V gene, CDR1 is SQVTM and CDR2 is ANQGSEA. Written as DNA, the CDR3 is TGCAGCGTTGAAGATCGGGTCAGCTATGGCTACACCTTC. Translation gives CSVEDRVSYGYTF.

The CDR3 coding sequence is TGTGCCAGCTCACCACAACCAGGGGCGACTGAAGCTTTCTTT. Translating it yields CASSPQPGATEAFF. This chain uses TRBV18 with TRBJ1-1, with a tentative D call TRBD1 (6 bases). Trimming pared 1 base from V and 5 bases from J, leaving 11 bases between. CDR3 length: 14 residues. Germline CDR1 is KGHSH and CDR2 is LQKENI.

About this clone: The same CDR3 is also encoded by other DNA sequences in this sample. This chain connects TRBV29-1 to TRBJ1-5, with D hard to call. The germline V gene encodes CDR1 SQVTM and CDR2 ANQGSEA. Trimming stripped 5 bases from V and 0 bases from J, with 8 bases between. The CDR3 is 13 residues long. For the CDR3, the DNA is TGCAGCGTTTCAGAGAATAGCAATCAGCCCCAGCATTTT. This sequence encodes CSVSENSNQPQHF.

CDR3 sequence reads: CASSQDFRTSKNIQYF. Here the CDR3 DNA reads TGCGCCAGCAGCCAAGATTTTCGGACTAGCAAAAACATTCAGTACTTC. V gene TRBV4-3 combines with J gene TRBJ2-4, with 7 positions matching TRBD2. The J segment lost 3 bases and the V segment lost 0 bases, leaving 5 bases of the junction unmatched. The CDR3 sequence is 16 residues long. Germline V gene lookup returns CDR1 LGHNA and CDR2 YSLEER.

The chain carries TRBV30 and TRBJ2-3, with D unclear. This CDR3 spans 13 amino acids. The V gene's germline CDR1 is GTSNPN and CDR2 SVGIG (reference sequence). V was trimmed by 3 bases and J by 4 bases, leaving 11 bases between them. CDR3 sequence reads: CAWSNAAADTQYF. The CDR3 nucleotides are TGTGCCTGGAGCAATGCCGCGGCAGATACGCAGTATTTT.

The rearrangement joins TRBV29-1 to TRBJ2-3; 8 positions match TRBD2. With 3 bases clipped from V and 1 base from J, the junction kept 12 bases outside the gene matches. Germline CDR1 is SQVTM and CDR2 is ANQGSEA. This CDR3 spans 17 amino acids. CDR3 amino acids: CSVDTPGTSWGTDTQYF. DNA for the CDR3: TGCAGCGTTGATACCCCCGGGACTAGTTGGGGCACAGATACGCAGTATTTT.

The rearrangement links TRBV30 to TRBJ1-2; 8 nucleotides agree with TRBD1. CDR1 is GTSNPN, CDR2 SVGIG, per germline (reference sequence). The CDR3 loop spans 14 amino acids. Losses at the gene ends were 2 bases for V and 4 bases for J; bases not matched to a gene: 6. In nucleotides, the CDR3 is TGTGCCTGGAGTACCGGACAGGGAACCTATGGCTACACCTTC. Amino acids: CAWSTGQGTYGYTF.

V is TRBV11-3 and J is TRBJ2-3; D may match TRBD1 or TRBD2 (7 bases each). The germline V and J ends were trimmed by 5 bases and 5 bases, with 17 bases remaining between them. This CDR3 has 15 residues. Looked up from germline, CDR1 is SGHNT and CDR2 is YENEEA. CDR3 DNA sequence: TGTGCCAGCAGCCTCTCAGGGGGGGCAGGAGATACGCAGTATTTT. Translation: CASSLSGGAGDTQYF.